This T cell receptor beta chain comes out of a study of shared clonotypes between healthy human individuals. TCRdb's table, derived via immunoSEQ multiplex PCR, lists solely in-frame clones and lacks some. The table shows 2,500,000 or so clones, with 85% to 95% occurring only once. Per the germline V gene, CDR1 is MNHEY and CDR2 is SVGAGI. Trimming removed 2 bases from V and 0 bases from J; junction bases left unmatched: 2. CDR3 size: 16 residues. Material for sequencing was naive CD4+ T cells sorted from blood. The subset was: CD45RA+ positively selected. This rearrangement joins TRBV6-5 to TRBJ2-2; TRBD1 aligns across 8 bases. This TCR derives from a man between 18 and 35 years old in good health. DNA for the CDR3: TGTGCCAGCAGTTACGGGACAGGAGCGAACACCGGGGAGCTGTTTTTT. As protein: CASSYGTGANTGELFF.